The entry that follows covers one T cell receptor (beta chain) sequence. Its target is unknown. This record comes from a study of shared clonotypes between healthy human individuals. At the level of the study: A donor's plate count was three for CD4 naive and three for CD4 memory; CD8 naive had two and CD8 memory one.

Whole-study findings and limits: Sorted-subset sequencing, rarefaction showed, was incomplete despite large depth.

Investigators spread the genomic DNA of each subset evenly over several immunoSEQ plates. It was around 190 ng DNA, 28,000 or so T cell genomes, that sorted-subset replicate PCRs used. Data came from immunoSEQ multiplex PCR; TCRdb stores just in-frame clones and leaves some out. The table lists approximately 2,000,000 clones, less than 95% of them singletons, with 0.3% to 0.45% in the top ten. V dropped 3 bases and J dropped 0 bases, with 12 bases sitting between them. The CDR3 is made up of 15 amino acids. Germline V gene data show CDR1 as MDHEN and CDR2 as SYDVKM. This TCR derives from a man aged 18 to 30 in good health. Some clones in this sample may be carry-over from other donors' samples. V is TRBV28 and J is TRBJ2-7; no firm D call. The sequencing sample was made of naive CD4+ T cells from PBMCs. The subset: CD45RA+ positively selected. CDR3 bases: TGTGCCAGCAGTTTGCGATCCCAGAGCTCCTACGAGCAGTACTTC. Translation: CASSLRSQSSYEQYF. Full variable domain (missing parts from reference TRBV28 and TRBJ2-7): DVKVTQSSRYLVKRTGEKVFLECVQDMDHENMFWYRQDPGLGLRLIYFSYDVKMKEKGDIPEGYSVSREKKERFSLILESASTNQTSMYLCASSLRSQSSYEQYFGPGTRLTVT.